This note documents a single T cell receptor (beta chain) sequence. Its specificity is not known. Sequencing used immunoSEQ multiplex PCR; TCRdb keeps in-frame clones, though not all of them. The sample has 75,000 to 100,000 clones, roughly 92% seen once; the top ten hold around 3.2%. The data derive from a study of T cell responses to AZD1222 COVID-19 vaccine. This CDR3 has 16 amino acids. J lost 0 bases, V lost 6 bases, and 8 bases had no gene match. Germline assignment: CDR1 LNHDA and CDR2 SQIVND (reference sequence). General study findings and limits: The sample set comprised mostly white British donors with more females, and clonal diversity was possibly underestimated. Spike as a whole was targeted by vaccine-associated CD4 TCRs, dominant at 160-218 and 743-854. Sampling captured repertoires only after the peak T cell response.

The sample in question was peripheral blood, obtained 28 days after the second AZD1222 dose. The chain couples TRBV19 to TRBJ1-5; 7 bases are a match to TRBD1. This receptor was obtained from an adult who received the AZD1222 COVID-19 vaccine. CDR3 protein: CASSRLTGVSNQPQHF. CDR3 nucleotides: TGTGCCAGTAGCCGACTTACAGGGGTTAGCAATCAGCCCCAGCATTTT.